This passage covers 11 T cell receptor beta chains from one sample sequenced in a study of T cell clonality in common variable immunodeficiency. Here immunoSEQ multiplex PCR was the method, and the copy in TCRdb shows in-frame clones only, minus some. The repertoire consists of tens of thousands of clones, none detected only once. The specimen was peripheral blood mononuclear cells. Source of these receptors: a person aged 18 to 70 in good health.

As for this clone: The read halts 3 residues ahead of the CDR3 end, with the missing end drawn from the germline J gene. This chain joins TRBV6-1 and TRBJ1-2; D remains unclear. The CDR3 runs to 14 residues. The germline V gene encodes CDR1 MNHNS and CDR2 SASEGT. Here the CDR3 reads CASSASGRNYDYTF. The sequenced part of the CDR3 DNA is TGTGCCAGCAGTGCGAGCGGGAGGAACTACGAC.

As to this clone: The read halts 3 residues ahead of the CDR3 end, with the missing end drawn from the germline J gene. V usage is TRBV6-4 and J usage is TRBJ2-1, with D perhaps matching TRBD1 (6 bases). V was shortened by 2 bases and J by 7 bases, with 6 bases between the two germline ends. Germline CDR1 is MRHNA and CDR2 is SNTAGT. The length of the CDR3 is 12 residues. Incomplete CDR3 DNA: TGTGCCAGCAGTGACAGGGGGAATGAG. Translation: CASSDRGNE. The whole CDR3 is CASSDRGNEQFF.

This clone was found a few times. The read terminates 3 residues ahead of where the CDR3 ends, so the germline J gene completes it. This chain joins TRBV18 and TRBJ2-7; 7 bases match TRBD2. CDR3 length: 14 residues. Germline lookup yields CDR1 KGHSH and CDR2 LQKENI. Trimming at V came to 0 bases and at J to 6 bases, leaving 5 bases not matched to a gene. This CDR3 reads CASSPPGGSGEQYF. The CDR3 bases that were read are TGTGCCAGCTCACCACCGGGGGGGTCGGGCGAG.

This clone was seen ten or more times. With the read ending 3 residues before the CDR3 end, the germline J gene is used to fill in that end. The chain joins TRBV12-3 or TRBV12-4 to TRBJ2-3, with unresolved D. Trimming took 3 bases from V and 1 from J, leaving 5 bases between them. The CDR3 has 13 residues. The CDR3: CASSLVGTDTQYF. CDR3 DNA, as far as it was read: TGTGCCAGCAGTTTGGTAGGCACAGATACG.

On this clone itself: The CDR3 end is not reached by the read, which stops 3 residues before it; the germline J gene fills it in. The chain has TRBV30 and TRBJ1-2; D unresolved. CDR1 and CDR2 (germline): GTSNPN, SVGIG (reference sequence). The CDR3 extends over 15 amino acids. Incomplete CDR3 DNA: TGTGCCTGGAGTGTACGGAAGGCCCGCACAGATACC. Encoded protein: CAWSVRKARTDT. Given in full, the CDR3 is CAWSVRKARTDTYTF.

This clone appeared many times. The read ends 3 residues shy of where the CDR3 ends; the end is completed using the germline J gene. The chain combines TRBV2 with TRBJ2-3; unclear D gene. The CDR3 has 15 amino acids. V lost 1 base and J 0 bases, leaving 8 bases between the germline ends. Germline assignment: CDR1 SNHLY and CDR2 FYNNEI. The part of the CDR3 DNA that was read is TGTGCCAGCAGTGAAGACAGACCGAGCACAGATACG. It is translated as CASSEDRPSTDT. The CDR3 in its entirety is CASSEDRPSTDTQYF.

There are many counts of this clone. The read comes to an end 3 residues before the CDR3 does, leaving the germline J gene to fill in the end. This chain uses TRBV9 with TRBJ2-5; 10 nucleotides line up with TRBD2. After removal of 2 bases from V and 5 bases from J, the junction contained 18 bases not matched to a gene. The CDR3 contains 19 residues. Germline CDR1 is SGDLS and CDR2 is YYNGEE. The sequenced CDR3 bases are TGTGCCAGCAGCGTTTCTCATCCGGTGGGACTAGCGAGTTCGGAGACC. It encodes CASSVSHPVGLASSET. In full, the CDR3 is CASSVSHPVGLASSETQYF.

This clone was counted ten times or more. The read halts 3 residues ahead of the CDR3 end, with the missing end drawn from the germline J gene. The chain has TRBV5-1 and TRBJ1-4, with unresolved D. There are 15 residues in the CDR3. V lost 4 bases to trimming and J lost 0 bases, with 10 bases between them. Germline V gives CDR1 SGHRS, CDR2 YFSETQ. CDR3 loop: CASSVTFATNEKLFF. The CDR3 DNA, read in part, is TGCGCCAGCAGCGTGACATTTGCAACTAATGAAAAA.

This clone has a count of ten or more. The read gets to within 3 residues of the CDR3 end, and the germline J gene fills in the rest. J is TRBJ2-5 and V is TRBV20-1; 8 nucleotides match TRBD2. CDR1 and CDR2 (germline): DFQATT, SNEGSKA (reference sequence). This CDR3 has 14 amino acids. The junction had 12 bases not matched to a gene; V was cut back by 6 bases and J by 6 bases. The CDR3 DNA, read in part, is TGCAGTGCCAGTCGGGAGGGGGGGATGAAGACC. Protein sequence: CSASREGGMKT. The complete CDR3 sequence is CSASREGGMKTQYF.

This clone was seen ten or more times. The CDR3: CSARVPSGQPNTEAFF. The sequenced CDR3 bases are TGCAGTGCTAGAGTTCCGTCGGGTCAGCCCAACACTGAA. The V gene is TRBV20-1, the J gene TRBJ1-1; D unresolved. The CDR3 end falls 3 residues outside the read, so it is completed with the germline J gene. Germline assignment: CDR1 DFQATT and CDR2 SNEGSKA (reference sequence). The CDR3 has 16 amino acids. Trimming cost V 1 base and J 2 bases, with 17 bases left between them.

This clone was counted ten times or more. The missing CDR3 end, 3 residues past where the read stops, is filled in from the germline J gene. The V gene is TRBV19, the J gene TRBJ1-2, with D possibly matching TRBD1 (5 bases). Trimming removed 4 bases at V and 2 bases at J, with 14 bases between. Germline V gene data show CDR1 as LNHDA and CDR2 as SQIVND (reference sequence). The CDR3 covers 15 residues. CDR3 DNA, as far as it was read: TGTGCCAGTAGTACCCCGGGGGAGGGAAACTATGGC. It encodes CASSTPGEGNYG. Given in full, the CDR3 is CASSTPGEGNYGYTF.